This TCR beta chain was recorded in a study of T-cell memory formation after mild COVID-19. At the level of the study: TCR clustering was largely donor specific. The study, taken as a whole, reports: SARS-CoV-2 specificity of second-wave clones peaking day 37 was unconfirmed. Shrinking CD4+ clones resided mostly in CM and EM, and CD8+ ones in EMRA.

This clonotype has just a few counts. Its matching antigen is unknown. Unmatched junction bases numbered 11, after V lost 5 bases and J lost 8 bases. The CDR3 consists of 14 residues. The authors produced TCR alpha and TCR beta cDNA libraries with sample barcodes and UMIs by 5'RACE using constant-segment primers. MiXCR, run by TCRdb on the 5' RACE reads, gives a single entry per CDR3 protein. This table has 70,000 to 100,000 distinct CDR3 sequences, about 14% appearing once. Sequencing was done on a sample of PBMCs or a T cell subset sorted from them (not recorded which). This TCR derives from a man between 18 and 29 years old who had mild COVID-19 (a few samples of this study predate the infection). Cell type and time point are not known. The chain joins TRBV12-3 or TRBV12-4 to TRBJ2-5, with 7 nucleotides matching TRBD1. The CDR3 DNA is TGTGCCAGCAGTCCAATCGGGACAGCCCGAACCCAGTACTTC. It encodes CASSPIGTARTQYF.